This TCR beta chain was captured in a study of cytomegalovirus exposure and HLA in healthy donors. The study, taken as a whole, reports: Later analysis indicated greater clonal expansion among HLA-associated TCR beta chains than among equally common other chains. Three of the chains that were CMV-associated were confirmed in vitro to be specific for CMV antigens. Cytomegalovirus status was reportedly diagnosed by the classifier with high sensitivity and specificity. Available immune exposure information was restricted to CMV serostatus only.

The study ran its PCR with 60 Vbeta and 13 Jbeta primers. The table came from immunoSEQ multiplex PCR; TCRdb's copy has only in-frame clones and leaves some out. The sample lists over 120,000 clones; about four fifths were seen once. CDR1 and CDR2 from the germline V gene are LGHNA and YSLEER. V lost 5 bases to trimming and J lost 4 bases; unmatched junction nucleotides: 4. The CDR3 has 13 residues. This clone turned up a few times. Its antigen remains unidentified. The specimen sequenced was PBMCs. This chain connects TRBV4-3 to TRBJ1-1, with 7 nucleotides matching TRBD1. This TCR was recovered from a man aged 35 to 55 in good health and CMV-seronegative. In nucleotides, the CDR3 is TGCGCCAGCAGCTTCTACAGGGGCACTGAAGCTTTCTTT. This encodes CASSFYRGTEAFF.